The 6 T cell receptor beta chains given below trace back to one sample, sequenced in a study of shared clonotypes between healthy human individuals. Only CD45RO-negative cells positively selected for CCR7 counted as naive CD8 cells, so terminally differentiated effector memory CD45RA+ cells were excluded. Data came from immunoSEQ multiplex PCR; TCRdb stores just in-frame clones and leaves some out. The sample consists of some 2,100,000 clones, approximately 94% of them appearing once. Specimen: naive CD8+ T cells from PBMCs. Receptors originate from a man aged 18 to 30 in good health. Some clones in this sample may be carry-over from other donors' samples.

The CDR3 protein is CASSPDQQDFSSYEQYF. As DNA, the CDR3 is TGTGCCAGCAGCCCCGACCAACAGGATTTCTCCTCCTACGAGCAGTACTTC. The V call is TRBV7-9, the J call TRBJ2-7; TRBD1 is a possible D gene (5 bases). V was cut by 5 bases and J by 0 bases, with 20 bases left in between. The CDR3 is 17 amino acids. Germline V lookup: CDR1 SEHNR, CDR2 FQNEAQ (reference sequence).

This chain connects TRBV19 to TRBJ2-2; D unclear. Germline V gene data show CDR1 as LNHDA and CDR2 as SQIVND (reference sequence). The CDR3 runs to 13 residues. Trimming removed 4 bases from V and 2 bases from J, with 5 bases in between. In DNA, the CDR3 is TGTGCCAGTAGTACAGAAAACACCGGGGAGCTGTTTTTT. Residues: CASSTENTGELFF.

This chain uses TRBV27 with TRBJ1-1; TRBD1 matches 7 bases. CDR3 length equals 13 residues. CDR1 and CDR2 from the germline V gene are MNHEY and SMNVEV (reference sequence). Trimming took 7 bases from V and 1 from J; bases not matched to a gene: 3. The CDR3 is CASTAGGNTEAFF. The DNA of the CDR3 is TGTGCCAGCACGGCAGGGGGGAACACTGAAGCTTTCTTT.

This clone was seen a few times. V is TRBV18 and J is TRBJ2-7, with TRBD2 matching over 9 bases. This CDR3 has 13 residues. J was trimmed by 3 bases and V by 10 bases; bases with no gene match: 7. The germline CDR1 and CDR2 sequences are KGHSH and LQKENI. The CDR3 loop is CATRLAGNYEQYF. The CDR3 DNA is TGTGCCACTAGGCTAGCGGGAAACTACGAGCAGTACTTC.

The rearrangement joins TRBV7-9 to TRBJ1-1; D is uncertain. Germline V gene lookup returns CDR1 SEHNR and CDR2 FQNEAQ (reference sequence). V was pared by 11 bases and J by 0 bases, with 7 bases between. The CDR3 has 11 amino acids. The CDR3 here is CAETVNTEAFF. Written as DNA, the CDR3 is TGTGCCGAGACGGTGAACACTGAAGCTTTCTTT.

The chain links TRBV11-2 to TRBJ2-1; perhaps TRBD1 as D (6 bases). Between the trimmed V and J ends, which lost 5 bases and 9 bases, there was a span of 11 bases. The CDR3 is 12 amino acids. Germline-derived CDR1 and CDR2 are SGHAT and FQNNGV. The CDR3: CASSVGGLEQFF. The CDR3 DNA is TGTGCCAGCAGCGTAGGGGGTCTTGAGCAGTTCTTC.